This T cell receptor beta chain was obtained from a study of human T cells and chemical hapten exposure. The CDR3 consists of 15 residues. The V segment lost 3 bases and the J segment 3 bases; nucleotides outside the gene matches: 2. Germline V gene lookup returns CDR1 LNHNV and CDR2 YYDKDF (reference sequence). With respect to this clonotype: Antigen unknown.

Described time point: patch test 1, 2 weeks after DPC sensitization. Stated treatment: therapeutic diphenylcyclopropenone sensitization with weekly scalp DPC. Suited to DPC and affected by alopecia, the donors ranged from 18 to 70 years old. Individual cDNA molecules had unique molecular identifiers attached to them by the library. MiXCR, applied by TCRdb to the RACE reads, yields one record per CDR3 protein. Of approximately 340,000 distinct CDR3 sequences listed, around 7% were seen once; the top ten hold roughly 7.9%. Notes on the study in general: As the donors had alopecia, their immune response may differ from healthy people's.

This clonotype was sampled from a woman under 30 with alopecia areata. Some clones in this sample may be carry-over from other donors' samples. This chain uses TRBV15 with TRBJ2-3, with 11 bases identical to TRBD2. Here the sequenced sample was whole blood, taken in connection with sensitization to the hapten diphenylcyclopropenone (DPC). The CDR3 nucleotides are TGTGCCACCAGCAGGCGGACTAGCGGGACAGATACGCAGTATTTT. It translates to CATSRRTSGTDTQYF.